This T cell receptor (beta chain) came from a study of T-cell memory formation after mild COVID-19. Whole-study results and caveats: Memory sampled before infection contained some responding clones, suggesting cross-reactive memory joined. Later expanders leaned CD4+, whereas clones that contracted between day 15 and 85 were balanced CD4/CD8.

The germline V and J ends were trimmed by 1 base and 2 bases, with 9 bases remaining between them. Per the germline V gene, CDR1 is SGHRS and CDR2 is YFSETQ. CDR3 length equals 15 residues. Via MiXCR, TCRdb re-called the 5' RACE reads, giving one row per CDR3 protein. The table shows some 62,000 distinct CDR3 sequences, with about a tenth occurring only once. In this sample, this clonotype turned up many times. Its antigen is unknown. The TCR sequence derives from a man aged 18 to 35 who had mild COVID-19 (a few samples of this study predate the infection). Cell type and time point are not known. V and J are TRBV5-1 and TRBJ2-2; perhaps TRBD2 as D (6 bases). Input material: PBMCs or a T cell subset sorted from them (not recorded which). In DNA, the CDR3 is TGCGCCAGCAGCTTGCGGGGGACCAACACCGGGGAGCTGTTTTTT. Protein product: CASSLRGTNTGELFF. The whole variable domain, filled in from reference TRBV5-1 and TRBJ2-2, reads KAGVTQTPRYLIKTRGQQVTLSCSPISGHRSVSWYQQTPGQGLQFLFEYFSETQRNKGNFPGRFSGRQFSNSRSEMNVSTLELGDSALYLCASSLRGTNTGELFFGEGSRLTVL.